The 26 T cell receptor beta chains presented below share a single source sample, sequenced in a study of T-cell reconstitution after alpha-beta-depleted transplantation in children. Molecular barcoding with unique molecular identifiers was used for the TCRbeta library. Each CDR3 protein gets one entry after TCRdb re-called the PCR reads with MiXCR. The sample carries about 980,000 distinct CDR3 sequences, about 31% recorded once. Sequences were derived from PBMCs, mostly from graft donor cells, sampled 360 days after TCRalphabeta/CD19-depleted stem cell transplant. The receptors here all came from a boy less than two years old who had a stem cell transplant for SCID, so the T cells may come from the graft donor.

This clonotype came up a few times. The gene calls are TRBV7-6 and TRBJ1-1; D is unclear. Between the trimmed V and J ends, which lost 5 bases and 9 bases, there was a span of 13 bases. The CDR3 sequence is 12 residues long. The germline gives CDR1 SGHVS, CDR2 FNYEAQ. DNA of the CDR3: TGTGCCAGCAGCCCGATCAGGTTTAAAGCTTTCTTT. Encoded protein: CASSPIRFKAFF.

This clonotype was detected once. V is TRBV27 and J is TRBJ2-3; no reliable D call. Germline V lookup: CDR1 MNHEY, CDR2 SMNVEV (reference sequence). The CDR3 runs to 16 residues. V lost 6 bases, J lost 2 bases, and 18 bases lay in between. The CDR3 sequence is CASRRHPSAATDTQYF. The CDR3 region has the DNA TGTGCCAGCAGGCGGCACCCCTCCGCGGCCACAGATACGCAGTATTTT.

The chain links TRBV18 to TRBJ2-7, with 11 bases aligning to TRBD2. This CDR3 has 14 amino acids. Germline CDR1 and CDR2: KGHSH and LQKENI. V shed 2 bases, J shed 5 bases, and the junction held 2 bases outside the gene matches. In DNA form, the CDR3 reads TGTGCCAGCTCACCAGCACTAGCGGGGGACGAGCAGTACTTC. Translated: CASSPALAGDEQYF.

The chain combines TRBV24-1 with TRBJ2-1, with 7 positions matching TRBD1. Germline V gene sequence: CDR1 KGHDR, CDR2 SFDVKD. CDR3 length: 16 residues. V dropped 1 base and J dropped 4; count of bases not matched to a gene: 6. The CDR3: CATSDFTTGAYNEQFF. The DNA of the CDR3 is TGTGCCACCAGTGATTTTACAACAGGGGCATACAATGAGCAGTTCTTC.

Only a few counts were recorded for this clonotype. The V call is TRBV10-3, the J call TRBJ2-1; D not certain. The length of the CDR3 is 12 residues. V gave up 0 bases and J gave up 7 bases, with 4 bases separating them. Germline V lookup: CDR1 ENHRY, CDR2 SYGVKD. This CDR3 reads CAISESWNEQFF. The CDR3 DNA is TGTGCCATCAGTGAGTCATGGAATGAGCAGTTCTTC.

CDR3 in DNA: TGTGCCAGCAGTGAATACGGGGGCAGGTTCTATGGCTACACCTTC. This encodes CASSEYGGRFYGYTF. The chain is built from TRBV25-1 and TRBJ1-2, with D possibly being TRBD1 (6 bases). The CDR3 runs to 15 residues. V lost 0 bases and J lost 4, with 12 bases in between. The germline V gene has CDR1 MGHDK and CDR2 SYGVNS.

This rearrangement joins TRBV29-1 to TRBJ1-2; D remains ambiguous. Trimming removed 0 bases at V and 1 base at J, with 9 bases between. The germline gives CDR1 SQVTM, CDR2 ANQGSEA. CDR3 length equals 14 residues. The CDR3 DNA reads as TGCAGCGTTGAAGATAGAACCAATAACTATGGCTACACCTTC. It encodes CSVEDRTNNYGYTF.

This clonotype was counted a single time. This rearrangement joins TRBV12-3 or TRBV12-4 to TRBJ2-1; no definite D call. There are 16 residues in the CDR3. The V end lost 9 bases, the J end lost 0 bases, and 18 bases lay between the germline ends. The CDR3 region is CASCGPESSSYNEQFF. The CDR3 bases are TGTGCCAGTTGCGGCCCCGAATCGAGCTCCTACAATGAGCAGTTCTTC.

This clonotype has only a few counts. V is TRBV7-2 and J is TRBJ2-3; 9 bases agree with TRBD2. Germline CDR1 reads SGHTA; CDR2 reads FQGNSA. J was trimmed by 6 bases and V by 1 base; bases with no gene match: 8. CDR3 length equals 16 residues. The CDR3 DNA reads TGTGCCAGCAGCTTAGGTGCGGGGGGGGCCGGGGATACGCAGTATTTT. Encoded protein: CASSLGAGGAGDTQYF.

This clonotype appeared a few times. This sequence joins TRBV28 and TRBJ2-3; tentative D call: TRBD2 (7 bases). The CDR3 sequence is 15 residues long. CDR1 MDHEN and CDR2 SYDVKM come from the germline V gene. V lost 6 bases and J 1 base, leaving 14 bases between the germline ends. CDR3 DNA sequence: TGTGCCAGCAGCCCTGGGGGGGCTGGCACAGATACGCAGTATTTT. Translating gives CASSPGGAGTDTQYF.

V gene TRBV2 combines with J gene TRBJ2-7; 8 bases fit TRBD2. The CDR3 is 15 residues long. V shed 7 bases, J shed 3 bases, and the junction held 11 bases outside the gene matches. The germline gives CDR1 SNHLY, CDR2 FYNNEI. In DNA, the CDR3 is TGTGCCAGCACCGGGGGGGGACACTATCTCTACGAGCAGTACTTC. Protein sequence: CASTGGGHYLYEQYF.

This clonotype was counted between two and nine times. Written as DNA, the CDR3 is TGCGCCAGCAGTGAGGATCCTGTTCGGCAAGAGACCCAGTACTTC. Translating it yields CASSEDPVRQETQYF. The rearrangement uses TRBV10-2 and TRBJ2-5; D is uncertain. The CDR3 runs 15 residues. V lost 2 bases and J lost 2, with 12 bases in between. Germline V gene data show CDR1 as WSHSY and CDR2 as SAAADI.

The chain combines TRBV7-9 with TRBJ1-2; the match to TRBD1 covers 7 bases. The germline CDR1 and CDR2 sequences are SEHNR and FQNEAQ (reference sequence). The CDR3 contains 13 residues. With V trimmed by 6 bases and J by 6 bases, 7 bases remained unmatched. CDR3 residues: CASREDRVDGYTF. In DNA form, the CDR3 reads TGTGCCAGCAGAGAAGACAGGGTGGATGGCTACACCTTC.

CDR3 coding DNA: TGCAGTGCTAGAGATTGGGGACTAGCGGGGGTTACCTACAATGAGCAGTTCTTC. Translated, it gives CSARDWGLAGVTYNEQFF. V is TRBV20-1 and J is TRBJ2-1; 14 bases align to TRBD2. Looked up from germline, CDR1 is DFQATT and CDR2 is SNEGSKA (reference sequence). The V gene end was trimmed by 0 bases and the J gene end by 2 bases; junction bases not matched to a gene: 6. This CDR3 is built from 18 residues.

This chain uses TRBV20-1 with TRBJ1-6; no clear D gene. Germline CDR1 and CDR2: DFQATT and SNEGSKA (reference sequence). Trimming cost V 2 bases and J 10 bases, with 12 bases left between them. The CDR3 sequence is 13 residues long. The CDR3 spells CSARPGYGSPLHF. The CDR3 nucleotides read TGCAGTGCTAGACCGGGTTACGGGTCACCCCTCCACTTT.

This clonotype was detected a few times. The chain uses TRBV11-2 and TRBJ2-3; 10 bases align to TRBD2. V was pared by 2 bases and J by 4 bases, with 12 bases of the junction left unmatched. The CDR3 sequence is 18 residues long. Germline CDR1 reads SGHAT; CDR2 reads FQNNGV. The DNA of the CDR3 is TGTGCCAGCAGCTTATTTGCCCAAGCGGGGGGGCGGGCAGATACGCAGTATTTT. It translates to CASSLFAQAGGRADTQYF.

This chain joins TRBV7-9 and TRBJ2-3; the D gene is possibly TRBD2 (5 bases). Trimming cost V 4 bases and J 1 base, with 12 bases left between them. The germline V gene has CDR1 SEHNR and CDR2 FQNEAQ (reference sequence). The CDR3 consists of 15 residues. The CDR3 region has the DNA TGTGCCAGCAGCTACGCCGGAGGCCGCACAGATACGCAGTATTTT. Translated, it gives CASSYAGGRTDTQYF.

The sample holds one count of this clonotype. The rearrangement uses TRBV6-5 and TRBJ2-5; weak D call: TRBD2 (5 bases). Per the germline V gene, CDR1 is MNHEY and CDR2 is SVGAGI. There are 14 residues in the CDR3. Trimming took off 1 base at V and 5 bases at J, with 11 bases between the two ends. This CDR3 is CASSYFSGMETQYF. The CDR3 DNA follows: TGTGCCAGCAGTTACTTTTCGGGGATGGAGACCCAGTACTTC.

The chain uses TRBV3-1 and TRBJ2-7; 10 nucleotides align to TRBD2. Germline V gene lookup returns CDR1 LGHDT and CDR2 YNNKEL (reference sequence). The CDR3 consists of 14 residues. The V segment lost 6 bases and the J segment 2 bases; nucleotides outside the gene matches: 4. This chain's CDR3 is CASRTSGGAYEQYF. The CDR3 bases are TGTGCCAGCAGGACAAGCGGGGGGGCCTACGAGCAGTACTTC.

The rearrangement links TRBV2 to TRBJ2-1; 10 nucleotides align to TRBD2. V gave up 4 bases and J gave up 0 bases; unmatched junction bases: 6. This CDR3 is built from 17 residues. The germline V gene encodes CDR1 SNHLY and CDR2 FYNNEI. The CDR3 region has the DNA TGTGCCAGCAGTGGACTAGCGGGTACGAGCTCCTACAATGAGCAGTTCTTC. As protein: CASSGLAGTSSYNEQFF. Drawing the rest from reference TRBV2 and TRBJ2-1, the complete variable domain is EPEVTQTPSHQVTQMGQEVILRCVPISNHLYFYWYRQILGQKVEFLVSFYNNEISEKSEIFDDQFSVERPDGSNFTLKIRSTKLEDSAMYFCASSGLAGTSSYNEQFFGPGTRLTVL.

This clonotype showed up many times. The chain combines TRBV10-3 with TRBJ2-1; TRBD1 or TRBD2 may be the D gene (5 bases each). Trimming pared 2 bases from V and 9 bases from J, leaving 20 bases between. The germline V gene has CDR1 ENHRY and CDR2 SYGVKD. The CDR3 runs 16 residues. The CDR3 DNA follows: TGTGCCATCAGTGAGAATCAAGGGACCCAAAGGAGTGAGCAGTTCTTC. Amino acids: CAISENQGTQRSEQFF.

V gene TRBV20-1 combines with J gene TRBJ1-2; the match to TRBD1 covers 8 bases. V lost 6 bases to trimming and J lost 5 bases; unmatched junction nucleotides: 11. Germline loops: CDR1 DFQATT, CDR2 SNEGSKA (reference sequence). CDR3 size: 14 residues. The CDR3 protein is CSAKGTGFYYGYTF. The DNA of the CDR3 is TGCAGTGCCAAAGGGACAGGATTTTATTATGGCTACACCTTC.

In this sample, this clonotype turned up a few times. This chain connects TRBV20-1 to TRBJ1-4; 7 nucleotides line up with TRBD1. The CDR3 contains 12 residues. Unmatched junction bases numbered 1, after V lost 6 bases and J lost 3 bases. Germline CDR1 reads DFQATT; CDR2 reads SNEGSKA (reference sequence). CDR3 sequence (DNA): TGCAGTGCCCAGGGGGCTAATGAAAAACTGTTTTTT. Protein sequence: CSAQGANEKLFF.

The V and J genes are TRBV12-3 or TRBV12-4 and TRBJ1-1; D may be TRBD1 (6 bases). V lost 7 bases, J lost 2 bases, and 20 bases lay in between. The CDR3 runs 16 residues. CDR3 bases: TGTGCCAGCAAAACCTTCGAACAGGGTCTAAACACTGAAGCTTTCTTT. Protein: CASKTFEQGLNTEAFF.

This clonotype was observed a few times. The V and J genes are TRBV4-1 and TRBJ1-1, with D tentatively TRBD1 (6 bases). The CDR3 length is 15 residues. Trimming removed 0 bases at V and 5 bases at J, with 13 bases between. Germline V gene sequence: CDR1 MGHRA, CDR2 YSYEKL. DNA of the CDR3: TGCGCCAGCAGCCAAGAGGGCAGGGGCGGAACTGAAGCTTTCTTT. It yields the protein CASSQEGRGGTEAFF.

The genes are TRBV20-1 and TRBJ2-3; TRBD2 matches at 9 bases. The CDR3 has 14 amino acids. Germline values: CDR1 DFQATT, CDR2 SNEGSKA (reference sequence). Trimming at V came to 5 bases and at J to 1 base, leaving 4 bases not matched to a gene. CDR3 coding DNA: TGCAGTGCTGCGACTAGCGGTGGCACAGATACGCAGTATTTT. Protein: CSAATSGGTDTQYF.